A single T cell receptor beta chain is shown here with its context. No antigen is known for it. It has no much larger one-base neighbor in the sample; base qualities were not kept. The sample belongs to a study of vaccination and CD4 T cells after COVID-19 (dated by TCRdb to the early 2020s). About the full investigation: SARS-CoV-2 positivity had been established in the convalescent patients by nasal swab PCR, and mild disease was recorded in nine or ten of these patients and severe disease in one. The time from the second vaccine dose to post-vaccine blood sampling had a median of around 72 days and ranged from about 12 to 241 days. Post-COVID blood samples were collected from convalescent patients a median of around 96 days after diagnosis, with a range of about 35 to 161 days. In under twelve COVID-19 convalescent patients and a handful of infection-naive healthy vaccine recipients, researchers compared the spike-specific CD4+ TCR repertoire from before mRNA vaccination with the repertoire from after. Participants received two doses of either the Pfizer-BioNTech BNT162b2 vaccine (n=8) or the Moderna mRNA-1273 vaccine (n=2). In control cultures, a CEFX viral epitope pool was used as positive control, an HIV-1 Nef peptide pool was used as negative control, or no peptide was added. Overlapping spike peptide pools from SARS-CoV-2 and from the common cold coronaviruses HCoV-NL63, HCoV-OC43 and HCoV-229E were used as culture stimuli. The convalescent cohort comprised six males and four females, including two Hispanic individuals, seven Caucasians, two Asians and one multiracial person.

The CDR3 goes from the cysteine to the phenylalanine over 18 residues. Just CDR3 DNA is preserved here, 54 bases in frame from base 1. Deletion took 4 bases off V and 6 bases off J, with a span of 28 bases between the germline ends. As encoded in the germline V gene, CDR1 is MDHEN while CDR2 is SYDVKM. The library was made by PCR. At the Johns Hopkins FTIC core, DNA from the cultured CD4+ T cells underwent TCR sequencing with the Oncomine TCR Beta short-read assay. Genomic DNA was extracted from the cultured CD4+ T cells with the QIAamp micro DNA kit. Oncomine TCR Beta libraries made from cultured CD4+ T cells were pooled using unique dual indexes and sequenced on an Illumina iSeq 100. Regarding the original processing steps: Non-productive sequences were filtered out, and CDR3s that did not start with C, did not end with F or W, or were shorter than 7 amino acids were discarded. The MANAFEST web application was used to identify antigen-specific clonotypes by comparing peptide-stimulated wells against reference wells and other culture wells. For a clone to be called positive, the clone needed an FDR below 0.05, an odds ratio above 5, and a productive frequency above 0.1% in at least two of three replicate wells. Cross-reactive clonotypes were defined as significantly expanded in both SARS-CoV-2 spike wells and at least one common cold coronavirus spike condition. Similarity between CDR3 sequences was evaluated in R version 3.6.1 using Levenshtein distances (stringdist) and unrooted phylogenetic trees (ape). Using fastp trimming at Q25 and MiXCR clonotype assembly, TCRdb reanalyzed the public sequencing data and kept in-frame beta chains. CDR3 protein duplicates are merged, each entry listing the most common genes and DNA. Clone size and V and J calls follow TCRdb, not the original study. Counted in this sample were roughly 5,000 distinct CDR3 sequences; about 45% of them appeared once. In total, the top ten clones hold about 9.9% of the sample.

The treatment or condition label, read with the paper, signifies: roughly 10-day PBMC culture with coronavirus spike peptide pools or control peptides (ViraFEST assay). To expand antigen-specific T cells with peptide pools and then pick out the expanded clonotypes through TCR sequencing, the study relied on the ViraFEST assay. The convalescent patients' positive SARS-CoV-2 PCR tests fell between March and December 2020, which was before the Alpha, Beta and Delta variants emerged in the United States. PBMCs were cultured at under 2.5 million per well in IMDM supplemented with 5% human AB serum and around 9.5 IU/ml IL-2, with 9.5 to 10 ug/ml peptide pools added. Half of the culture medium was replaced with fresh IL-2-containing medium on days 3 and 7. After 10 to 11 days of culture, CD4+ T cells were isolated by negative selection with the EasySep CD4+ T cell isolation kit. Ficoll-Paque Plus gradient centrifugation was used to isolate PBMCs from whole blood, and the isolated PBMCs were then either used fresh or cryopreserved at -140C. In general, triplicate wells were set up for every culture condition.

Points the paper makes about the study in general: Relatively few convalescent patients were included in the study, and early timepoints after natural infection were not analyzed. Among the post-vaccine SARS-CoV-2-reactive clones in convalescent patients, a median approximately 90% showed up only after vaccination, which suggests vaccine-specific priming. Of the vaccine-specific clones found in convalescent patients, nearly all (304 of 307) were mono-reactive for SARS-CoV-2 spike instead of being cross-reactive with common cold coronaviruses. The median count of SARS-CoV-2-reactive clonotypes went up from 20 to 25 after infection to around 38 after vaccination, although the change was not significant.

This clonotype originated in a human donor who had recovered from COVID-19. The rearrangement joined TRBV28 to TRBJ2-7; possibly the D gene is TRBD2, per 6 matching bases. Sequencing used CD4+ T cells from blood, cultured in vitro. The sequenced DNA: TGTGCCAGCAGTTCCCCCTTTACGGGAGACCACCGTGGGGCCGAGCAGTACTTC. Translated, it reads CASSSPFTGDHRGAEQYF.